This T cell receptor (beta chain) is from a study of T cells and Merkel cell carcinoma outcomes. Sequenced by immunoSEQ multiplex PCR; TCRdb stores in-frame clones only, minus some. The table records about 1,000 clones, around 89% of them present only once. This CDR3 contains 16 residues. Germline lookup yields CDR1 ENHRY and CDR2 SYGVKD. The J segment lost 9 bases and the V segment lost 4 bases, leaving 14 bases of the junction unmatched. The source is a human donor with Merkel cell carcinoma. Sequenced input: tumor tissue from Merkel cell carcinoma. The chain couples TRBV10-3 to TRBJ2-1; 8 bases match TRBD2. The CDR3 loop is CAISVQTSALIGEQFF. CDR3 coding DNA: TGTGCCATCAGTGTCCAGACTAGCGCACTCATCGGTGAGCAGTTCTTC.